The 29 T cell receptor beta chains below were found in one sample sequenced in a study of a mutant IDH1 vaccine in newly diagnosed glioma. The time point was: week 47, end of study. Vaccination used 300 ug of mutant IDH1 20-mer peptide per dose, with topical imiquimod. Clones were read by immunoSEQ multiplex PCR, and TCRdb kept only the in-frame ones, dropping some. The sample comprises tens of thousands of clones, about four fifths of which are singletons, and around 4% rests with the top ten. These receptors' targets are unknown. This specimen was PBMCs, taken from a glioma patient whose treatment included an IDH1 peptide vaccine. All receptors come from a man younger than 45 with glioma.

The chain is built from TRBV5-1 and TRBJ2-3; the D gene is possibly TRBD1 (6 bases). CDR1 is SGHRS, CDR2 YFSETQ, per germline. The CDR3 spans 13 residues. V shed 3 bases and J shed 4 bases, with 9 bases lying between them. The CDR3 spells CASSSPGADTQYF. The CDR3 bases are TGCGCCAGCAGCTCCCCAGGGGCAGATACGCAGTATTTT.

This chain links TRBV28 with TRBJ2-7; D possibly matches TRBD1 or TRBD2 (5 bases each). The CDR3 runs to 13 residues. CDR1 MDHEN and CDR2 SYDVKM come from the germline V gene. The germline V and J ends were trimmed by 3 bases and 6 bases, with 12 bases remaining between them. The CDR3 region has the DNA TGTGCCAGCAGTTTCGAGGGACGACGCGAGCAGTACTTC. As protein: CASSFEGRREQYF.

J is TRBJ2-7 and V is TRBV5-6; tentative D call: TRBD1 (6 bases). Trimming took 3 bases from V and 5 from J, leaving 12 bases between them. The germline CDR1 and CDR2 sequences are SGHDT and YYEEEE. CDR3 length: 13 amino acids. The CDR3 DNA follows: TGTGCCAGCAGCTCCGGGACACCTAACGAGCAGTACTTC. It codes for CASSSGTPNEQYF.

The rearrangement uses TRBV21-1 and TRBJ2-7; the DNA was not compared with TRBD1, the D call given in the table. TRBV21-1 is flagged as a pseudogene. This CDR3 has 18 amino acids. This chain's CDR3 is CASSFLGRPGQVGYEQYF. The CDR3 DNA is TGTGCCAGCAGCTTTCTGGGGAGGCCGGGACAGGTGGGCTACGAGCAGTACTTC.

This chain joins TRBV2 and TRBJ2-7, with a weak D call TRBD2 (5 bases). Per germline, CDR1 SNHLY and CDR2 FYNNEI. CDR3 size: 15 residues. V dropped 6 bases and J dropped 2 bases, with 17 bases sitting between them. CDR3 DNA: TGTGCCAGCAGCGCCGGCTTGGCGGGCGCCTACGAGCAGTACTTC. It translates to CASSAGLAGAYEQYF.

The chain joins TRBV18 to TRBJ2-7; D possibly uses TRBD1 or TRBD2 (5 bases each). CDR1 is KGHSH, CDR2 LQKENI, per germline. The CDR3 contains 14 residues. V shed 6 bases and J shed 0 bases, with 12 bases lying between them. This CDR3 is CASSLGPNSYEQYF. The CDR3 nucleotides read TGTGCCAGCTCCCTGGGACCCAACTCCTACGAGCAGTACTTC.

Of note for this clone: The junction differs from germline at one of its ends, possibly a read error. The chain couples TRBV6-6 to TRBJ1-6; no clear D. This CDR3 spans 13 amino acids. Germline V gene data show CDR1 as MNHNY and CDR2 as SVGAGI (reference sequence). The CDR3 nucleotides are TGCGCCACTGAGAGCTCCTATAATTCACCCCTCCACTTT. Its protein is CATESSYNSPLHF.

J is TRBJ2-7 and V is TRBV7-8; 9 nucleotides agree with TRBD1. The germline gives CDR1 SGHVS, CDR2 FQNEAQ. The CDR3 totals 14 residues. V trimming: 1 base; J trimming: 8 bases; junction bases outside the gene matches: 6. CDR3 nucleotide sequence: TGTGCCAGCAGCTTAGACGGACAGGGGCTTAAGCAGTACTTC. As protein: CASSLDGQGLKQYF.

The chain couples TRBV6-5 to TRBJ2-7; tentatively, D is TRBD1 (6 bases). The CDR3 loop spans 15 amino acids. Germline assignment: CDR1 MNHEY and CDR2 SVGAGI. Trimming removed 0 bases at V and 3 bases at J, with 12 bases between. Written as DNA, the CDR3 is TGTGCCAGCAGTTACTCGTGGACAGCGGACTACGAGCAGTACTTC. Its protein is CASSYSWTADYEQYF.

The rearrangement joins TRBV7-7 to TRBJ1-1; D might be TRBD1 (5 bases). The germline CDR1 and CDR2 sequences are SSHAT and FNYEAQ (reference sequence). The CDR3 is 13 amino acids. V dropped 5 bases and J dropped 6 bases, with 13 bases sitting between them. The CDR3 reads CASSRTTASEAFF. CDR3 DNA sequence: TGTGCCAGCAGCAGGACGACAGCCTCTGAAGCTTTCTTT.

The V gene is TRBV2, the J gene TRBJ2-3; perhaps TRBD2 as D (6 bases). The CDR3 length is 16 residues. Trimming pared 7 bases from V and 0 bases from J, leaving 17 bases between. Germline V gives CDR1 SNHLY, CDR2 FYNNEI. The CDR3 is CASKRFSGSSTDTQYF. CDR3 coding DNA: TGTGCCAGCAAACGTTTTAGCGGATCTAGCACAGATACGCAGTATTTT.

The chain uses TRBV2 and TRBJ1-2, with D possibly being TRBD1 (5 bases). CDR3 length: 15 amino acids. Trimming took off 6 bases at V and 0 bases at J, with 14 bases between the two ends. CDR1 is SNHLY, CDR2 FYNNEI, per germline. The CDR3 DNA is TGTGCCAGCAGCCGCGAGGGGTTAGCTAACTATGGCTACACCTTC. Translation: CASSREGLANYGYTF.

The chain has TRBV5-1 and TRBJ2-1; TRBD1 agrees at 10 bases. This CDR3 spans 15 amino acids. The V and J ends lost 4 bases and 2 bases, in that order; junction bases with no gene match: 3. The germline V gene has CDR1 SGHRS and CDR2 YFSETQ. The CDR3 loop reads CASSVGQGPYNEQFF. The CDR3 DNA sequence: TGCGCCAGCAGCGTGGGACAGGGGCCCTACAATGAGCAGTTCTTC.

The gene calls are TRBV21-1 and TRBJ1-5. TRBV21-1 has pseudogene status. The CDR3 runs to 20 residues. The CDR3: CASSKAGPREYGAGDQPQHF. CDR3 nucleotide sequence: TGTGCCAGCAGCAAAGCGGGCCCTCGGGAGTATGGGGCAGGTGATCAGCCCCAGCATTTT.

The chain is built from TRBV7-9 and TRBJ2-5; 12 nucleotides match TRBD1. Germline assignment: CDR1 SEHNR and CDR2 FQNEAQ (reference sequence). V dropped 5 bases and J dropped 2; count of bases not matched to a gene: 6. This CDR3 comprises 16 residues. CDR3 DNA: TGTGCCAGCAGCGGTGGGACAGGGGGCCTACAAGAGACCCAGTACTTC. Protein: CASSGGTGGLQETQYF.

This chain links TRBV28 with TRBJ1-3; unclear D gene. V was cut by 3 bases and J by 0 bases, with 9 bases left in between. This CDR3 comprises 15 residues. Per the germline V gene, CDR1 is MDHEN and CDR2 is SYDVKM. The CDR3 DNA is TGTGCCAGCAGTTTTATAGGTTACTCTGGAAACACCATATATTTT. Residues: CASSFIGYSGNTIYF.

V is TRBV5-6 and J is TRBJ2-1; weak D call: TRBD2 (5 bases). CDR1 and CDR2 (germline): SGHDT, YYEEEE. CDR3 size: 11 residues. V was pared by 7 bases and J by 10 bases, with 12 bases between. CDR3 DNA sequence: TGTGCCAGCGTCTTATCGGGGGAGCAGTTCTTC. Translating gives CASVLSGEQFF. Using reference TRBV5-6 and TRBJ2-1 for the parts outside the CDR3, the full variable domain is DAGVTQSPTHLIKTRGQQVTLRCSPKSGHDTVSWYQQALGQGPQFIFQYYEEEERQRGNFPDRFSGHQFPNYSSELNVNALLLGDSALYLCASVLSGEQFFGPGTRLTVL.

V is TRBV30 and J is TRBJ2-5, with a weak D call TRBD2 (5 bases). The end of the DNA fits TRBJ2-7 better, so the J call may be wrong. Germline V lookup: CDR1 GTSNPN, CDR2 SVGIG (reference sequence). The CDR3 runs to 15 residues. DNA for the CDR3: TGTGCCTGGAGTGTACTAGGGTCGAGCTCCTACGAGCAGTACTTC. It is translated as CAWSVLGSSSYEQYF.

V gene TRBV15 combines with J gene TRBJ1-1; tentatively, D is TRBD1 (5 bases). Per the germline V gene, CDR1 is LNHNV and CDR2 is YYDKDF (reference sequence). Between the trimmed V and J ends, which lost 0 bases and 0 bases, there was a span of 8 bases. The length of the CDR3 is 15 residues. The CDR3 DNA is TGTGCCACCAGCAGAGAACAGACAGTGAACACTGAAGCTTTCTTT. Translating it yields CATSREQTVNTEAFF.

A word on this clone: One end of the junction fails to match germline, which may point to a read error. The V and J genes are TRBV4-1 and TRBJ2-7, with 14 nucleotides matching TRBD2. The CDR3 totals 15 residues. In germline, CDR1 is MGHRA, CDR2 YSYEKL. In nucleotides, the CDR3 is TGCGCCAGCAGCCAAGAGCCGGGACTAGCGGGGGCGGCCGCCTTC. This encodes CASSQEPGLAGAAAF.

The CDR3 reads CASSSRTGEETQYF. In nucleotides, the CDR3 is TGTGCCAGCAGCTCAAGGACAGGGGAAGAGACCCAGTACTTC. This sequence joins TRBV5-4 and TRBJ2-5, with 9 nucleotides matching TRBD1. The ends lost 3 bases at V and 3 bases at J; junction bases unmatched: 3. The CDR3 spans 14 residues. Germline V lookup: CDR1 SGHNT, CDR2 YYREEE (reference sequence).

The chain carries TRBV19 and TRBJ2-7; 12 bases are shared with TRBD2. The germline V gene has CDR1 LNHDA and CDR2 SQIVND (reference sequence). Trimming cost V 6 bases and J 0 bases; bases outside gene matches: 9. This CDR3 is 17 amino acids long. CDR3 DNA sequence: TGTGCCAGTAGCCCGGGGAAGGGACTAGCGGGCTCCTACGAGCAGTACTTC. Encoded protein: CASSPGKGLAGSYEQYF. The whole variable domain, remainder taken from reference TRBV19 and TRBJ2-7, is DGGITQSPKYLFRKEGQNVTLSCEQNLNHDAMYWYRQDPGQGLRLIYYSQIVNDFQKGDIAEGYSVSREKKESFPLTVTSAQKNPTAFYLCASSPGKGLAGSYEQYFGPGTRLTVT.

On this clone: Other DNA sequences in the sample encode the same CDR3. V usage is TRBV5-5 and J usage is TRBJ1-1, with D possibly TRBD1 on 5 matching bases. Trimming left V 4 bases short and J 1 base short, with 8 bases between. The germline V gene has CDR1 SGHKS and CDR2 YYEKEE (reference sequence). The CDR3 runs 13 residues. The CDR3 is CASSRQGNTEAFF. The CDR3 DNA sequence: TGTGCCAGCAGCCGGCAGGGGAACACTGAAGCTTTCTTT.

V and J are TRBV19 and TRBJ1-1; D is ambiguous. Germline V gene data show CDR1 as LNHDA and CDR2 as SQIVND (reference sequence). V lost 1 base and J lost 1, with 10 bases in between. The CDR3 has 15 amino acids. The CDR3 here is CASSIGRATNTEAFF. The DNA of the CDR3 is TGTGCCAGTAGTATAGGACGGGCGACGAACACTGAAGCTTTCTTT.

The CDR3 reads CASSVANSGSTGNTIYF. In DNA form, the CDR3 reads TGTGCCAGCAGCGTAGCTAATTCAGGGAGTACTGGAAACACCATATATTTT. The V and J genes are TRBV9 and TRBJ1-3; D is perhaps TRBD1 (5 bases). V shed 0 bases and J shed 2 bases, with 15 bases lying between them. CDR3 length: 17 amino acids. CDR1 SGDLS and CDR2 YYNGEE come from the germline V gene.

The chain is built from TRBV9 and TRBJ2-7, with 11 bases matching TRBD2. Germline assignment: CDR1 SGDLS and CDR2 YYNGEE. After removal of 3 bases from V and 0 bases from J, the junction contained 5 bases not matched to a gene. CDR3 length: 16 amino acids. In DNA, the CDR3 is TGTGCCAGCAGCGACGCTAGCGGGGGGCTCTCCTACGAGCAGTACTTC. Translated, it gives CASSDASGGLSYEQYF.

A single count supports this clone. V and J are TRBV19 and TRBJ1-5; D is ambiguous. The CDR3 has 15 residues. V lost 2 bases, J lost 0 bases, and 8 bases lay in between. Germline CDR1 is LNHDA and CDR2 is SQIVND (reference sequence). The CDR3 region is CASSIRGISNQPQHF. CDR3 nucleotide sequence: TGTGCCAGTAGTATAAGAGGAATTAGCAATCAGCCCCAGCATTTT.

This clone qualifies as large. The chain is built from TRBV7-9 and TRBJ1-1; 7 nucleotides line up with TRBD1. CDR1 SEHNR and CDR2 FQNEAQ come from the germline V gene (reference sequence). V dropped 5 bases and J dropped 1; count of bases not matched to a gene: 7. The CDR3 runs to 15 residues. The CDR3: CASSTTGAWNTEAFF. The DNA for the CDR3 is TGTGCCAGCAGCACCACAGGGGCTTGGAACACTGAAGCTTTCTTT.

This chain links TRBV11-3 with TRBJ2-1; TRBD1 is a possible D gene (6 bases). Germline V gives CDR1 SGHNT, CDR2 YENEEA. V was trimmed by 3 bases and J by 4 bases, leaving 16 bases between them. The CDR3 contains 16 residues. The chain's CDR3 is CASSFNRVGVYNEQFF. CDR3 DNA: TGTGCCAGCAGCTTTAACAGGGTAGGGGTATACAATGAGCAGTTCTTC.